This TCR beta chain appears in the sequencing data of a study of T cell repertoires in cytomegalovirus infection. Turning to the study itself: Signatures in public TCR beta sequences pointed to both CMV infection and matching HLA type. Points from the study as a whole: HLA-C-restricted TCR beta clonotypes specific for CMV led the ex vivo response.

Worth noting for this clonotype: What it binds is unknown. Being one base from a much bigger clone, this may be a read error.

TCRdb processed the reads anew with MiXCR; each CDR3 protein has one entry. The repertoire includes about 680,000 distinct CDR3 sequences, 20% to 30% of them detected once, and around 8% sits in the top ten. Per the germline V gene, CDR1 is SGHTA and CDR2 is FQGNSA. V gave up 5 bases and J gave up 5 bases; unmatched junction bases: 11. The CDR3 covers 15 residues. V usage is TRBV7-2 and J usage is TRBJ1-2; 7 nucleotides match TRBD1. Sequencing was done on a sample of CD8+ T cells from PBMCs. This TCR was recovered from a human donor in good health (CMV status not recorded). Some clones in this sample may be carry-over from other donors' samples. DNA of the CDR3: TGTGCCAGCAGCCATTCGGGACAGAGCTTATATGGCTACACCTTC. Its translation: CASSHSGQSLYGYTF.